The present entry profiles one T cell receptor beta chain with its context. Its antigen has not been determined. One base away there is no much larger clone; base qualities are not given. The donors were healthy, HIV-negative adults with no recently reported acute infections or vaccinations. Every donor was a Caucasian adult residing in Nashville, Tennessee, USA. Magnetic negative selection was used to enrich CD4+ T cells, after which naive cells were positively selected on CD45RA and the negative fraction became the memory subset. After blood collection by leukapheresis, PBMCs were isolated using Ficoll-Histopaque density gradient centrifugation and then cryopreserved in the vapor phase of liquid nitrogen. Analytical flow cytometry was used to check the purity and quantity of every magnetically sorted T cell population. Genomic DNA was isolated from every sorted fraction and measured by UV absorbance on a Nanodrop 2000c.

Using the deep immunoSEQ assay, multiplex PCR amplified TCR CDR3 regions from genomic DNA. Extracted genomic DNA from each cell subset was distributed evenly across all wells of several immunoSEQ 96-well plates, and each plate was treated as a replicate. For sorted subsets, 150 to 200 ng genomic DNA, equal to some 28,000 T cell genomes, was loaded into each replicate PCR. Purified libraries were measured with a Qubit 3.0 fluorometer, size-checked on a Bioanalyzer 2100, and measured again with the KAPA Library Quantification kit. Every immunoSEQ 96-well plate was sequenced on a separate single-read 150-cycle Illumina NextSeq 550 flow cell. Per the source publication's procedure: Because the immunoSEQ output held only junctional sequences and lacked quality scores, the filtering could not match the filtering applied to full-length reads. Sequences were annotated with PyIR, a Python wrapper for IgBLAST v1.9, and V/J genes and CDR3 were assigned using IMGT germline references. Reads were removed for weak V/J assignments (E-value above 1e-6), missing CDR3, stop codons, out-of-frame junctions, or ambiguous translated residues. V3J clonotypes were defined as sequences sharing an identical inferred V gene, J gene, and CDR3 amino acid sequence. To compute the percentage overlap between repertoires, the number of shared unique clonotypes was divided by the size of the smaller repertoire. Three approaches were used to assess repertoire richness: RTK rarefaction, the Chao1 estimator, and Recon v2.1 estimates of unobserved clonotypes. Generation probabilities were computed with OLGA for all TCRbeta clonotypes obtained by the gDNA method from several donors. TCRdb retrieved this table from immuneACCESS and kept in-frame rearrangements only. Not all clones are present; in checked studies, unresolved V genes account for under half, and no reason is known for the remainder. V and J calls plus clone size are reproduced from that table; the DNA served to infer D and trimming. This sample has millions of clones in its table, and over 85% of those were observed once. The ten largest make up 0.39% of the sample.

Germline trimming: 4 bases from V, 0 bases from J; junction bases outside gene matches: 8. Taken from the germline V gene (reference sequence), the CDR1 and CDR2 loops are LNHDA and SQIVND. Reading from cysteine to phenylalanine, the CDR3 counts 19 amino acids. The CDR3 DNA has 57 bases and is translated from base 1. The data stem from a study of shared clonotypes between healthy human individuals (TCRdb year 2020). For the study in its entirety: The cohort comprised two women and a few men aged 18 to 49 years. To increase sequencing depth and limit assay-specific biases, TCR repertoire library preparation and sequencing were carried out by different laboratories using diverse techniques. The study deeply sequenced blood TCR repertoires of five healthy adults to estimate repertoire size and the extent of clonotype sharing between individuals. Per donor, leukapheresis produced somewhere between about 0.85 and 10 billion PBMCs. For each donor, CD4 naive and CD4 memory were each given three plates, CD8 naive was given two plates, and CD8 memory was given one plate. The research as a whole found: Pairwise subsampling indicated that sequencing depth was expected to affect the degree of clonotype sharing among donors. Across a few donors, around 5.4% of naive CD4, 3.5% of naive CD8, 2.3% of memory CD4, and about 0.44% of memory CD8 clonotypes were shared. Compared with non-shared clonotypes, the clonotypes found in all four sorted-subset donors had higher generation probabilities. Sampling was restricted to blood, and TCR repertoires in tissues likely differ from the TCR repertoires found in blood. Rarefaction of sorted-subset datasets indicated incomplete sequencing despite the large sequencing depth. The small number of donors limited the genetic and exposure-history diversity represented. Larger estimated clonotype richness was generally found for naive subsets than for memory subsets.

Sequenced material: naive CD4+ T cells from PBMCs. Read against the paper, the sample's cell subset or site label means: CD45RA+ positively selected. This TCR was recovered from a man younger than 35 in good health. Some clones in this sample may be carry-over from other donors' samples. The chain is made from TRBV19 and TRBJ2-4, and 14 bases in between align with TRBD2. The CDR3 reads as follows: CASSTGTSGSFLAKNIQYF. The nucleotide sequence is TGTGCCAGTAGTACGGGGACTAGCGGGAGTTTCCTAGCCAAAAACATTCAGTACTTC.